Shown below are 5 T cell receptor beta chains from a single sample sequenced in a study of blood T cell repertoires in COVID-19. Profiling relied on immunoSEQ multiplex PCR, and the TCRdb table lists in-frame clones only, not all of them. The sample carries fewer than 50,000 clones, almost 90% recorded once. Sample: peripheral blood. All receptors derive from a man in his 60s with active or convalescent COVID-19.

The chain is built from TRBV7-6 and TRBJ2-3; TRBD1 aligns across 10 bases. V gave up 3 bases and J gave up 3 bases; unmatched junction bases: 3. This CDR3 has 15 amino acids. Germline V lookup: CDR1 SGHVS, CDR2 FNYEAQ. The CDR3 DNA reads TGTGCCAGCAGCTTTCCGGGACAGGGGACAGATACGCAGTATTTT. Translation: CASSFPGQGTDTQYF.

V is TRBV5-1 and J is TRBJ2-3; tentatively, D is TRBD2 (6 bases). Germline CDR1 and CDR2: SGHRS and YFSETQ. CDR3 length: 15 amino acids. V lost 2 bases and J lost 5, with 15 bases in between. This CDR3 is CASSFSGTAGDTQYF. The CDR3 nucleotides read TGCGCCAGCAGCTTTTCCGGGACTGCTGGAGATACGCAGTATTTT.

The chain uses TRBV5-1 and TRBJ2-5; 8 bases agree with TRBD1. Germline V CDR1 and CDR2: SGHRS, YFSETQ. The CDR3 covers 15 residues. The V and J ends lost 4 bases and 4 bases, in that order; junction bases with no gene match: 9. The CDR3 nucleotides read TGCGCCAGCAGCCTAGCCTCAGGGGGCCCAGAGACCCAGTACTTC. Translation: CASSLASGGPETQYF.

The rearrangement joins TRBV30 to TRBJ2-1; possibly TRBD1 for D (5 bases). The ends were cut back, 5 bases at V and 2 bases at J, with 16 bases in the middle. The CDR3 runs 15 residues. The germline V gene encodes CDR1 GTSNPN and CDR2 SVGIG (reference sequence). For the CDR3, the DNA is TGTGCCTGGCGACGCGGCAGGGCCACCTACAATGAGCAGTTCTTC. Its translation: CAWRRGRATYNEQFF.

The chain recombines TRBV24-1 with TRBJ2-1, with D possibly TRBD1 on 5 matching bases. The V and J ends lost 3 bases and 4 bases respectively, with 9 bases between them. Germline CDR1 and CDR2: KGHDR and SFDVKD. The CDR3 runs to 14 residues. CDR3 coding DNA: TGTGCCACCAGTGATACAGGACGATACAATGAGCAGTTCTTC. Amino acid sequence: CATSDTGRYNEQFF.